The rows below give T cell receptor beta chains drawn from one sample of a study of T-cell memory formation after mild COVID-19. TCRdb itself ran the 5' RACE reads through MiXCR, one entry per CDR3 protein. The repertoire holds roughly 110,000 distinct CDR3 sequences, with about 18% as singletons. Sequencing was carried out using PBMCs or a T cell subset sorted from them (not recorded which). The receptors stem from an adult woman who had mild COVID-19 (a few samples of this study predate the infection). Cell type and time point are not known. Each CDR3 is given with its conserved first and last residue. Fields, in order: J gene, clone size, V gene, D gene, CDR3 DNA, CDR3 protein. D genes are given only for firm matches. Clone size is shown for a subset of rows, as once, few, many or a class of expanded clone.

>TRBJ2-2|few|TRBV5-1|TRBD1
TGCGCCAGAGGGACAGGGCCGAACACCGGGGAGCTGTTTTTT
CARGTGPNTGELFF
>TRBJ2-7|-|TRBV7-2|-
TGTGCCAGCAGCTTTTATGCCGGAGACTACGAGCAGTACTTC
CASSFYAGDYEQYF
>TRBJ2-1|few|TRBV25-1|TRBD2
TGTGCCAGCAGTGAATACTTCGGGACTAGCGGGAGACATGAGCAGTTCTTC
CASSEYFGTSGRHEQFF
>TRBJ1-1|-|TRBV4-3|-
TGCGCCAGCAGCCAAGGTGGGAGGATTGAAGCTTTCTTT
CASSQGGRIEAFF
>TRBJ1-2|few|TRBV7-2|-
TGTGCCAGCAGCCCCCCCGACTATGGCTACACCTTC
CASSPPDYGYTF
>TRBJ2-3|-|TRBV27|-
TGTGCCAGTGGACGGGGCGTTTGGGCAGATACGCAGTATTTT
CASGRGVWADTQYF
>TRBJ2-7|once|TRBV2|-
TGTGCCAGCAGTGACGAGTTTTCGGGCGAGCAGTACTTC
CASSDEFSGEQYF
>TRBJ2-7|-|TRBV7-9|-
TGTGCCAGCAGCTTCACAGGGTTCGAGCAGTACTTC
CASSFTGFEQYF
>TRBJ1-6|few|TRBV6-1|-
TGTGCCAGCTATCGAGACAGCACTTTTAATTCACCCCTCCACTTT
CASYRDSTFNSPLHF
>TRBJ2-3|-|TRBV20-1|TRBD2
TGCAGTGCTAAACTAGCGAGCACAGATACGCAGTATTTT
CSAKLASTDTQYF
>TRBJ2-3|few|TRBV12-3/TRBV12-4|-
TGTGCCAGCACCCCACCCGGGGGCATGACAGATACGCAGTATTTT
CASTPPGGMTDTQYF
>TRBJ2-3|few|TRBV5-1|-
TGCGCCAGCAGCCTCCGGGGGAGGGATACGCAGTATTTT
CASSLRGRDTQYF
>TRBJ1-5|-|TRBV15|-
TGTGCCACCAGCAGAGTCGTTATGAGGGGAAATCAGCCCCAGCATTTT
CATSRVVMRGNQPQHF
>TRBJ2-1|few|TRBV4-2|-
TGTGCCAGCAGCCCAACGGAGGGAGCCTCCTACAATGAGCAGTTCTTC
CASSPTEGASYNEQFF
>TRBJ2-7|-|TRBV7-9|-
TGTGCCAGCAGCCCGACGGTAACGAGCTCCTACGAGCAGTACTTC
CASSPTVTSSYEQYF
>TRBJ2-1|few|TRBV7-3|TRBD2
TGTGCCAGCAGCTTCGGCGGGAGGGCCGAGATCTCCTACAATGAGCAGTTCTTC
CASSFGGRAEISYNEQFF
>TRBJ2-2|few|TRBV19|-
TGTGCCACCCTAGTAGGGGCAGGCGGGGAGCTGTTTTTT
CATLVGAGGELFF
>TRBJ1-4|-|TRBV20-1|-
TGCAGTGCTAGAGATCGGGACACAACCCCGCGGGAAAAACTGTTTTTT
CSARDRDTTPREKLFF
>TRBJ2-5|-|TRBV10-3|-
TGTGCCATCAGTGAACGTGGCGTACAAGAGACCCAGTACTTC
CAISERGVQETQYF
>TRBJ2-7|few|TRBV4-3|-
TGCGCCAGCAGCCAAGATTGGCACAGGTCCTACGAGCAGTACTTC
CASSQDWHRSYEQYF